This TCR beta chain was identified during a study of PD-1 blockade in classical Hodgkin lymphoma. Study-wide findings and caveats: Diversity in CD4+ TCRs, unlike that measured in CD8+ TCRs, had risen significantly by C4D1. Underlying causes for the observed repertoire differences were not defined, possibly disease activity or prior therapy. Individuals who commenced nivolumab within less than 1 year of ASCT were excluded.

The CDR3 loop spans 14 amino acids. Trimming shortened V by 1 base and J by 6 bases, and 11 bases separated the two germline ends. The V gene's germline CDR1 is SGHAT and CDR2 FQNNGV. Concerning this clone: As yet, its antigen is unknown.

Profiled with immunoSEQ multiplex PCR; TCRdb holds only in-frame clones, not every one. The sample yields tens of thousands of clones, approximately 80% seen once. Time point reported: cycle 4 day 1 (C4D1), after six to seven weeks of nivolumab. Every patient was affected by relapse after autologous stem cell transplantation, while exposure to brentuximab vedotin was not uniform. Each best response was a complete response, a partial response or progressive disease. This sequence joins TRBV11-2 and TRBJ2-3; D uncertain. The material was peripheral blood mononuclear cells (PBMCs), obtained before the fourth cycle of nivolumab. The TCR sequence derives from a human donor with classical Hodgkin lymphoma. The CDR3 loop reads CASSLGRRPDTQYF. The CDR3 DNA is TGTGCCAGCAGCTTAGGTAGGCGACCCGATACGCAGTATTTT. Variable domain in full (rest from reference TRBV11-2 and TRBJ2-3): EAGVAQSPRYKIIEKRQSVAFWCNPISGHATLYWYQQILGQGPKLLIQFQNNGVVDDSQLPKDRFSAERLKGVDSTLKIQPAKLEDSAVYLCASSLGRRPDTQYFGPGTRLTVL.